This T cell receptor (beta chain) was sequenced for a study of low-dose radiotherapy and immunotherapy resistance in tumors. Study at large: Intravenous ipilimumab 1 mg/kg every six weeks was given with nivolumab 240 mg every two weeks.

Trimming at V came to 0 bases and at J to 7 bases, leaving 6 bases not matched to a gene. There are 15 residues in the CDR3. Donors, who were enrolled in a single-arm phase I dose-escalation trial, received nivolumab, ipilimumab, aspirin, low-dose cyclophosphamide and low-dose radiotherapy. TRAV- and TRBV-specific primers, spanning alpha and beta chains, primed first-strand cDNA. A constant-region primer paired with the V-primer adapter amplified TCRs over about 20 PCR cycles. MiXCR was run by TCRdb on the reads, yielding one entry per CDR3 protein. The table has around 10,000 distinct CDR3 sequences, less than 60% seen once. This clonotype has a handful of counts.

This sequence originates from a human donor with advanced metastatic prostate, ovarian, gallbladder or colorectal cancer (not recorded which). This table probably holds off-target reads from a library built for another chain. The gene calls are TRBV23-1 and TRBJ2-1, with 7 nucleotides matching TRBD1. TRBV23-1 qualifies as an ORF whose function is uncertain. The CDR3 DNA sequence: TGCGCCAGCAGTCAATCGAATCTACAGGGGAATGAGCAGTTCTTC. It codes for CASSQSNLQGNEQFF.